These T cell receptor beta chains were read from a single sample in a study of T cell responses to AZD1222 COVID-19 vaccine. Produced via immunoSEQ multiplex PCR; TCRdb's table is partial and in-frame only. The sample yields 90,000 or so clones, approximately 89% seen once. The source was peripheral blood, collected 28 days after the second AZD1222 dose. Source of these receptors: an adult who received the AZD1222 COVID-19 vaccine. Each CDR3 is given with its conserved first and last residue. The D gene is left open where the match is weak. Clone sizes are given selectively: once, few, many, or a class where the clone is expanded.

v_gene	d_gene	j_gene	abundance	CDR3nt	CDR3aa
TRBV4-2	TRBD2	TRBJ2-7	-	TGTGCCAGCAGCCAAGATCCAGCGGGGGCGACCTCCTACGAGCAGTACTTC	CASSQDPAGATSYEQYF
TRBV27	-	TRBJ1-1	-	TGTGCCAGCAGAGACACTGAAGCTTTCTTT	CASRDTEAFF
TRBV28	-	TRBJ2-7	-	TGTGCCAGCCAAGGCGAGGGCCCCTACGAGCAGTACTTC	CASQGEGPYEQYF
TRBV9	TRBD1	TRBJ1-2	-	TGTGCCAGCAGCTACTCCGGGACAGGGGGAGGTAAGGACTATGGCTACACCTTC	CASSYSGTGGGKDYGYTF
TRBV21-1	-	TRBJ1-1	-	TGTGCCAGCAGCGAGAAACCCGGGTCTTCTTTGTGCCGTGAAGCTTTCTTT	CASSEKPGSSLCREAFF
TRBV20-1	TRBD1	TRBJ1-2	once	TGCAGTGCCCCAGGGGACAGCTTC	CSAPGDSF
TRBV7-3	-	TRBJ1-1	-	TGTGCCAGCAGCTTAACGTCCGGATCGAACACTGAAGCTTTCTTT	CASSLTSGSNTEAFF
TRBV14	TRBD2	TRBJ2-3	-	TGTGCCAGCAGCCAAGAGCGGACTAGCTGGGGAGATACGCAGTATTTT	CASSQERTSWGDTQYF
TRBV7-9	-	TRBJ1-4	-	TGTGCCAGCAGCTCCGGACAGACTTATAATGAAAAACTGTTTTTT	CASSSGQTYNEKLFF
TRBV29-1	TRBD1	TRBJ1-4	-	TGCAGCGCCGGGACAGGGGGCGGTGAAAAACTGTTTTTT	CSAGTGGGEKLFF
TRBV19	-	TRBJ1-1	-	TGTGCCAGTAGTATAATCTCATCGGCTGAAGCTTTCTTT	CASSIISSAEAFF
TRBV14	-	TRBJ1-1	few	TGTGCCAGCAGCGCATATGAGGGGACTGAAGCTTTCTTT	CASSAYEGTEAFF
TRBV9	-	TRBJ2-7	-	TGTGCCAGCAGCCCCCGGAGTTGGGACTACGAGCAGTACTTC	CASSPRSWDYEQYF
TRBV4-1	TRBD1	TRBJ1-1	-	TGCGCCAGCAGCCTTGTTAGGACAGGGTCGAACACTGAAGCTTTCTTT	CASSLVRTGSNTEAFF
TRBV7-2	-	TRBJ2-5	-	TGTGCCAGCAGCTTACAGGAGGGCCAAGAGACCCAGTACTTC	CASSLQEGQETQYF
TRBV29-1	TRBD1	TRBJ2-5	-	TGCAGCGGAGCCAGGGGGCTAGGAGAGACCCAGTACTTC	CSGARGLGETQYF
TRBV7-2	TRBD2	TRBJ2-3	-	TGTGCCAGCAGCTACGCTAGCGGGGGGGCCAGAGATACGCAGTATTTT	CASSYASGGARDTQYF
TRBV6-5	TRBD2	TRBJ2-2	once	TGTGCCAGCTCGGGTCGGGGGGTTTGGACCGGGGAGCTGTTTTTT	CASSGRGVWTGELFF
TRBV5-1	-	TRBJ1-2	-	TGCGCCAGCAGCTTGGATACAGGTTCAACCTATGGCTACACCTTC	CASSLDTGSTYGYTF
TRBV5-6	TRBD2	TRBJ2-5	once	TGTGCCAGTTCACCTAGCGGGGGGGCCGGGGAGACCCAGTACTTC	CASSPSGGAGETQYF
TRBV7-2	TRBD2	TRBJ2-6	-	TGTGCCAGCAGCTTAGGGGGGGGAACCAACTCTGGGGCCAACGTCCTGACTTTC	CASSLGGGTNSGANVLTF
TRBV19	-	TRBJ1-2	-	TGTGCCAGTAGATTGGGGGCTAACTATGGCTACACCTTC	CASRLGANYGYTF
TRBV7-2	-	TRBJ2-1	-	TGTGCCAGCAGCTTAGGGGGCGGAATCACATCACTCAACAATGAGCAGTTCTTC	CASSLGGGITSLNNEQFF
TRBV5-1	-	TRBJ2-4	-	TGCGCCAGCAGCCCCAGTGAAAACATTCAGTACTTC	CASSPSENIQYF
TRBV18	TRBD1	TRBJ1-4	-	TGTGCCAGCTCACTCGCGACAGGGGGCGGTGAAAAACTGTTTTTT	CASSLATGGGEKLFF
TRBV9	TRBD1	TRBJ1-2	-	TGTGCCAGCAGCGTAGCCTTGGGACAGGGGGCCTATGGCTACACCTTC	CASSVALGQGAYGYTF
TRBV7-7	-	TRBJ2-3	-	TGTGCTAGCAGCAAGATCCAGGGGGATACGCAGTATTTT	CASSKIQGDTQYF
TRBV4-2	-	TRBJ1-2	-	TGTGCCAGCAGCCAAGATCTGCCAGGAACCCCCTATGGCTACACCTTC	CASSQDLPGTPYGYTF
TRBV18	-	TRBJ1-2	once	TGTGCCAGCTCCCTCCGTGGGGCAGTTGACTATGGCTACACCTTC	CASSLRGAVDYGYTF
TRBV28	-	TRBJ1-2	-	TGTGCCAGCAGTTTATCGACTTTACGGCTCTATGGCTACACCTTC	CASSLSTLRLYGYTF
TRBV4-1	TRBD1	TRBJ1-2	-	TGCGCCAGCAGCCAAGATAAACCCACCCAGGACAGGGGGAACTATGGCTACACCTTC	CASSQDKPTQDRGNYGYTF
TRBV7-9	-	TRBJ2-2	-	TGTGCCAGCAGCTTAGTCTACAGCGGGGAGCTGTTTTTT	CASSLVYSGELFF
TRBV3-1/TRBV3-2	TRBD1	TRBJ1-1	-	TGTGCCAGCAGCCCCCCCAGACAGGGCGGCACTGAAGCTTTCTTT	CASSPPRQGGTEAFF
TRBV30	TRBD1	TRBJ1-2	few	TGTGCCTGGGGTAACAGGGGCCGGAACTATGGCTACACCTTC	CAWGNRGRNYGYTF
TRBV25-1	-	TRBJ1-1	-	TGTGCCAGCAGTGGGGGCGGGACGTCGAGGACTGAAGCTTTCTTT	CASSGGGTSRTEAFF